The next 4 T cell receptor beta chains were all read from a single sample in a study of T-cell memory formation after mild COVID-19. TCRdb used MiXCR to reprocess the 5' RACE reads, holding one entry per CDR3 protein. Among approximately 350,000 distinct CDR3 sequences, 10% to 15% were seen once, and the ten largest hold about a fifth. Sequenced sample: PBMCs or a T cell subset sorted from them (not recorded which). The receptors here all came from a man younger than 35 who had mild COVID-19 (a few samples of this study predate the infection). Cell type and time point are not known.

This chain joins TRBV29-1 and TRBJ2-7, with a weak D call TRBD2 (5 bases). Per germline, CDR1 SQVTM and CDR2 ANQGSEA. This CDR3 spans 13 amino acids. The CDR3 loop is CRPGRTGRYEQYV. CDR3 DNA sequence: TGCAGACCTGGCCGGACGGGAAGGTACGAGCAGTACGTC.

This clonotype was seen more than once but under ten times. The chain recombines TRBV30 with TRBJ2-1, with D tentatively TRBD2 (5 bases). Trimming took 7 bases from V and 6 from J, leaving 13 bases between them. The V gene's germline CDR1 is GTSNPN and CDR2 SVGIG (reference sequence). There are 12 residues in the CDR3. CDR3 nucleotides: TGTGCCTTACCGGGGTCATTCAATGAGCAGTTCTTC. Translated: CALPGSFNEQFF. Filled out from reference TRBV30 and TRBJ2-1, the complete variable domain reads SQTIHQWPATLVQPVGSPLSLECTVEGTSNPNLYWYRQAAGRGLQLLFYSVGIGQISSEVPQNLSASRPQDRQFILSSKKLLLSDSGFYLCALPGSFNEQFFGPGTRLTVL.

The table lists this clonotype with a few counts. The chain employs TRBV12-3 or TRBV12-4 and TRBJ1-6, with D possibly matching TRBD1 (5 bases). V dropped 3 bases and J dropped 10 bases, with 22 bases sitting between them. CDR3 length equals 17 residues. CDR3 nucleotides: TGTGCCAGCAGTTTCACCCGGGGCGTAGAATCGTCCTCACCCCTCCACTTT. As protein: CASSFTRGVESSSPLHF.

This clonotype appeared a few times. The chain is built from TRBV7-9 and TRBJ1-2; TRBD1 aligns across 10 bases. The CDR3 is 14 residues long. Germline-derived CDR1 and CDR2 are SEHNR and FQNEAQ (reference sequence). Trimming removed 2 bases from V and 8 bases from J; junction bases left unmatched: 5. CDR3 DNA: TGTGCCAGCAGCTTAACCGGGACAGGGGACGGCTACACCTTC. Translating it yields CASSLTGTGDGYTF.